The sequence of this T cell receptor beta chain was determined in a study of CD8 T cells in ankylosing spondylitis. Regarding the study as a whole: Characteristic, it appeared, of ankylosing spondylitis blood was a TCR beta motif of eight or nine highly homologous variants. Reactive arthritis synovial fluid and blood previously showed some of these motif variants.

Making the TCR beta libraries involved quantitative 5'-RACE with molecular barcodes. TCRdb re-analysed the 5' RACE reads in MiXCR, keeping a single row per CDR3 protein. This sample has 350,000 to 400,000 distinct CDR3 sequences, with approximately 22% found just once. A word on this clonotype: Its antigen is as yet unknown. A junction boundary mismatches the germline segment, possibly from a read error.

Germline-derived CDR1 and CDR2 are SGHDN and FVKESK. This CDR3 contains 16 residues. The specimen was blood, either unsorted or a sorted T cell fraction (not recorded which). The chain carries TRBV14 and TRBJ2-5; TRBD1 matches at 9 bases. The sequence derives from a male donor with ankylosing spondylitis or in good health (not recorded which). The CDR3: CAGSMHRGLIWETQYF. CDR3 DNA sequence: TGTGCCGGCAGCATGCACAGGGGGCTGATCTGGGAGACCCAGTACTTC. The full variable domain, its missing parts supplied by reference TRBV14 and TRBJ2-5, is EAGVTQFPSHSVIEKGQTVTLRCDPISGHDNLYWYRRVMGKEIKFLLHFVKESKQDESGMPNNRFLAERTGGTYSTLKVQPAELEDSGVYFCAGSMHRGLIWETQYFGPGTRLLVL.